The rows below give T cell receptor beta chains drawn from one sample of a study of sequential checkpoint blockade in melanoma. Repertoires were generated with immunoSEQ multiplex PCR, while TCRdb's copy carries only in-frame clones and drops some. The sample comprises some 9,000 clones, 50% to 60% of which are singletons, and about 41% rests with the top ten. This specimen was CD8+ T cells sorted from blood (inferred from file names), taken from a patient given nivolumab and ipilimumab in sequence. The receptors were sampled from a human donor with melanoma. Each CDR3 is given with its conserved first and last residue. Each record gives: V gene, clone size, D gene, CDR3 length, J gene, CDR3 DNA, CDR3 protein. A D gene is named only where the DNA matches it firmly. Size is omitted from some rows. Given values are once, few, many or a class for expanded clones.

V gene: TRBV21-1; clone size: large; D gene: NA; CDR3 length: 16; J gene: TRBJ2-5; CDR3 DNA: TGTGCCAGCAGCAATCCTTACCACCCCGTTTACGGGACCCAGTACTTC; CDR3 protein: CASSNPYHPVYGTQYF
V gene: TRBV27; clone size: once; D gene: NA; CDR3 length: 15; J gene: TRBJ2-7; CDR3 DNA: TGTGCCAGCAGCCCCAGGGCGGAACCTGTTTTCGAGCAGTACTTC; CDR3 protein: CASSPRAEPVFEQYF
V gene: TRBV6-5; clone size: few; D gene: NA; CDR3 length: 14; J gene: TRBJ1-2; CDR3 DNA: TGTGCCAGCAGTTACCACCCGACAGTCTATGGCTACACCTTC; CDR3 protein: CASSYHPTVYGYTF
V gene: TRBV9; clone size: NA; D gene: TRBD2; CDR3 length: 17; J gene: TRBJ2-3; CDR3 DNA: TGTGCCAGCAGCTTAGATAGCGGGGGGGCCGGCACAGATACGCAGTATTTT; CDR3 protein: CASSLDSGGAGTDTQYF
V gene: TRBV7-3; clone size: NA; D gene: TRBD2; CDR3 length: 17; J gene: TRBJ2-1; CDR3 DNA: TGTGCCAGCAGCTTATTAGGTAGCGGGGGCCACTACAATGAGCAGTTCTTC; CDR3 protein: CASSLLGSGGHYNEQFF
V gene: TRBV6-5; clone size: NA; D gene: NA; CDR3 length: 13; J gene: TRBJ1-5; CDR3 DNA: TGTGCCAGCAGACAGACAGGCAATCAGCCCCAGCATTTT; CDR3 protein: CASRQTGNQPQHF
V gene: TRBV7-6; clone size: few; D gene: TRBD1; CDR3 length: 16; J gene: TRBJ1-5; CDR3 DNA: TGTGCCAGCAGCTTAGAGAGGACAGGGAGTGGTGGGCCCCAGCATTTT; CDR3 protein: CASSLERTGSGGPQHF
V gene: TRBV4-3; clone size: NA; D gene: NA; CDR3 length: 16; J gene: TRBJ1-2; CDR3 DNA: TGCGCCAGCAGCCCAGCCACGGGGGGTTTATGGAATGGCTACACCTTC; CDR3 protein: CASSPATGGLWNGYTF
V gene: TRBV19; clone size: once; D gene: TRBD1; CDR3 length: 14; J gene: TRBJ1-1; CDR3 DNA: TGTGCCAGTAGGGACAGGGCGATGAACACTGAAGCTTTCTTT; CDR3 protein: CASRDRAMNTEAFF
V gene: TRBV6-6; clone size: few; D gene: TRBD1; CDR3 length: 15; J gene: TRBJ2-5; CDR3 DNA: TGTGCCAGCAGCCCCCGGACAGGGGAGCGCGAGACCCAGTACTTC; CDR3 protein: CASSPRTGERETQYF
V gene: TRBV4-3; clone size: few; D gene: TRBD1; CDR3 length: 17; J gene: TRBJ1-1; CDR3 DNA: TGCGCCAGCAGCCAAGGCCCACCCGGGACAGCGAACACTGAAGCTTTCTTT; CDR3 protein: CASSQGPPGTANTEAFF
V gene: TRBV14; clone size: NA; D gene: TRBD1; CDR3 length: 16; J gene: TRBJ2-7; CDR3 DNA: TGTGCCAGCAGCCATACCGGGACAGGGAGGTCGTACGAGCAGTACTTC; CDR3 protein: CASSHTGTGRSYEQYF
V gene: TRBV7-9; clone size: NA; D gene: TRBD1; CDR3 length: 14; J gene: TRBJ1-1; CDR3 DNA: TGTGCCAGCAGCCTACAGGGGGGGAACACTGAAGCTTTCTTT; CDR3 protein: CASSLQGGNTEAFF
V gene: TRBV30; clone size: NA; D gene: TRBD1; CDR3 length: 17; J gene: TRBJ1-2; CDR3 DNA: TGTGCCTGGAGTACGACAACAGGACAGGGAGGTAACTATGGCTACACCTTC; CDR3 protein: CAWSTTTGQGGNYGYTF
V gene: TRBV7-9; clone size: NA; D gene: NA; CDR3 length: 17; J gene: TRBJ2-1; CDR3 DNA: TGTGCCAGCAGCCCCCCCCCGGGACACAGGGGAGGAGATGAGCAGTTCTTC; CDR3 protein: CASSPPPGHRGGDEQFF
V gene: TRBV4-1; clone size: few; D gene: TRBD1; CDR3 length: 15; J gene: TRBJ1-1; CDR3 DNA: TGCGCCAGCAGCCAAGAGGACAGGGAGGGGACTGAAGCTTTCTTT; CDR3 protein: CASSQEDREGTEAFF
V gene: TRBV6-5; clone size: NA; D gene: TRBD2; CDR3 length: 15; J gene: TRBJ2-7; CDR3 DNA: TGTGCCAGCACTCCGGATAGCGGGGGGTCCTACGAGCAGTACTTC; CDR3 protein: CASTPDSGGSYEQYF
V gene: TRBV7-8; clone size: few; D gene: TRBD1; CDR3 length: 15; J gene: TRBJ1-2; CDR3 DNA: TGTGCCAGCAGCCCTGGGACAGGGACATACTATGGCTACACCTTC; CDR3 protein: CASSPGTGTYYGYTF
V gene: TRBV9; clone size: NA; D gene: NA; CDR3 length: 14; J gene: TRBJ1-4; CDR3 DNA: TGTGCCAGCAGCGGCGGCGGGTCTAATGAAAAACTGTTTTTT; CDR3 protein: CASSGGGSNEKLFF
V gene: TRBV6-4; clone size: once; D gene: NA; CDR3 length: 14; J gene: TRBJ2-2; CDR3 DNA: TGTGCCAGCAGTGTCACAGGGTGGTCCGGGGAGCTGTTTTTT; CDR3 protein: CASSVTGWSGELFF
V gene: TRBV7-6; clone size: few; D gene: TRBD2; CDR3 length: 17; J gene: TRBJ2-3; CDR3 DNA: TGTGCCAGCAGCTTACCGACTAGCGGGGGGGATCCAGATACGCAGTATTTT; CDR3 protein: CASSLPTSGGDPDTQYF
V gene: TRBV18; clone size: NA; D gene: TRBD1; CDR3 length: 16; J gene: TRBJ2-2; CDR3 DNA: TGTGCCAGCTCACCCCCAGGGGGCGGTGTCACCGGGGAGCTGTTTTTT; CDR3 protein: CASSPPGGGVTGELFF
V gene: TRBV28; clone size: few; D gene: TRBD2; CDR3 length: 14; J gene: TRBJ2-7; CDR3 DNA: TGTGCCAGCAGTTTGGCGGGGGACTCCTACGAGCAGTACTTC; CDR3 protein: CASSLAGDSYEQYF
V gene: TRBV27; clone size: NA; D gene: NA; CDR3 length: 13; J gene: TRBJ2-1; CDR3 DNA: TGTGCCAGCAGCGTCTACTCCTACAATGAGCAGTTCTTC; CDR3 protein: CASSVYSYNEQFF
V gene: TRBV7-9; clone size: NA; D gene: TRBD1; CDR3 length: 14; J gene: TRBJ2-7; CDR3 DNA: TGTGCCAGCAGCATCACCGGGACAGCCTACGAGCAGTACTTC; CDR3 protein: CASSITGTAYEQYF
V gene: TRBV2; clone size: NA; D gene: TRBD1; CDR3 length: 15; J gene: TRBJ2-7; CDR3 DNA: TGTGCCAGCAGGCGACAGGGCTCTCCCTTTTACGAGCAGTACTTC; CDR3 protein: CASRRQGSPFYEQYF
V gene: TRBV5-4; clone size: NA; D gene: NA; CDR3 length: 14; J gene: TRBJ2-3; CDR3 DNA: TGTGCCAGCAGCTTGAGGACTAGCACAGATACGCAGTATTTT; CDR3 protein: CASSLRTSTDTQYF
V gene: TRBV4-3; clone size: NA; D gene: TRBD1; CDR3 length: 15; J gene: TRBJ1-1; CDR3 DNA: TGCGCCAGCAGCCAAGGGGCAGGGGGTAACACTGAAGCTTTCTTT; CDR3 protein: CASSQGAGGNTEAFF
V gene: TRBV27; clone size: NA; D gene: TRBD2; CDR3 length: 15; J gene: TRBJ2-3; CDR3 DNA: TGTGCCAGCAGTTGGGCTAGCGGGTCCCCAGATACGCAGTATTTT; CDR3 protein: CASSWASGSPDTQYF
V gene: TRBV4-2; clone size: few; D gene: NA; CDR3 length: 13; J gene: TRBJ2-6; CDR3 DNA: TGTGCCAGCAGCCTAGTAGGGGCCAACGTCCTGACTTTC; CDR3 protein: CASSLVGANVLTF
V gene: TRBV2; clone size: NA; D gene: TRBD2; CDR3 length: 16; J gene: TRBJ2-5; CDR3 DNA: TGTGCCAGCAAGTGGTACGAGCGGGGGCCGCAAGAGACCCAGTACTTC; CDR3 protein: CASKWYERGPQETQYF
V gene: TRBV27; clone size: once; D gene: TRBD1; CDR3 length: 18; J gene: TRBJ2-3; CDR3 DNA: TGTGCCAGCAGTTTATCCCCCCCCTGGGACAGTAGCACAGATACGCAGTATTTT; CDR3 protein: CASSLSPPWDSSTDTQYF
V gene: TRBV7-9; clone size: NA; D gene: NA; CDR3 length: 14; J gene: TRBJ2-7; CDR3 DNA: TGTGCCAGCCGGGGGATAGGAGGGTCCTACGAGCAGTACTTC; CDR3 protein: CASRGIGGSYEQYF
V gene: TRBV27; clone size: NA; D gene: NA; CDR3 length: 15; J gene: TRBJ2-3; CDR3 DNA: TGTGCCAGCAGTTTACTGGCAGGGGCCGGTGATACGCAGTATTTT; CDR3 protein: CASSLLAGAGDTQYF
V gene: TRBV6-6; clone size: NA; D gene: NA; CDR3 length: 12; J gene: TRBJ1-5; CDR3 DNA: TGTGCCAGCAGTAGGGGGAATCAGCCCCAGCATTTT; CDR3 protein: CASSRGNQPQHF
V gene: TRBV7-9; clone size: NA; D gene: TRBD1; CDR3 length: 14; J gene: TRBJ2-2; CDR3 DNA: TGTGCCAGCAGCTCCGGGACAGCCCCCGGGGAGCTGTTTTTT; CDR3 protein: CASSSGTAPGELFF
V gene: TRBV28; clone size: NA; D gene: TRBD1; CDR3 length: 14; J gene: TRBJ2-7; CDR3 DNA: TGTGCCAGCAGTTTCTACGACAGGGGGCGCGAGCAGTACTTC; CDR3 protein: CASSFYDRGREQYF
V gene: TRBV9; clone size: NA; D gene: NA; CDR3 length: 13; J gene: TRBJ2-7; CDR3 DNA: TGTGCCAGCAGCGTAGGACAGTTCTACGAGCAGTACTTC; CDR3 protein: CASSVGQFYEQYF
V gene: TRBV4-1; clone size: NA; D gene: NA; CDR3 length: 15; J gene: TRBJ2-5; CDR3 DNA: TGCGCCAGCAGCCAAGTAGGTGCGGCCCAAGAGACCCAGTACTTC; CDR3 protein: CASSQVGAAQETQYF
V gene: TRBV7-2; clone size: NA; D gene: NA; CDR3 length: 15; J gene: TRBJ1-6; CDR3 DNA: TGTGCCAGCAGCTTAACAGGCGACTATAATTCACCCCTCCACTTT; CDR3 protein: CASSLTGDYNSPLHF
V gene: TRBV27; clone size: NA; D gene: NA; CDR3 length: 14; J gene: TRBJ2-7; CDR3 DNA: TGTGCCAGCAGTTTATCGGCAACAGCCGTCGAGCAGTACTTC; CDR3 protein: CASSLSATAVEQYF
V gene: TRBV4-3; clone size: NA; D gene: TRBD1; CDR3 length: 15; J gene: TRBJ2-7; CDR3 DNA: TGCGCCAGCAGCCAAGATGGGACAGGGACCTACGAGCAGTACTTC; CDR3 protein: CASSQDGTGTYEQYF
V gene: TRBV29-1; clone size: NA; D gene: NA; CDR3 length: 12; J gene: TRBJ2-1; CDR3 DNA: TGCAGCGTCTTGCCCAGGGGTCCTGAGCAGTTCTTC; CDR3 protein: CSVLPRGPEQFF
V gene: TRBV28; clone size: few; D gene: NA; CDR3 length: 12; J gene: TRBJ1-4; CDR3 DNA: TGTGCCAGCGCCCGGTTCGGTGAAAAACTGTTTTTT; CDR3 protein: CASARFGEKLFF
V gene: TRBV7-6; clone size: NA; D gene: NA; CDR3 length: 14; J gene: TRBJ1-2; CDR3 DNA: TGTGCCAGCAGCCCCTTCACAGGAGATCCTGGCTACACCTTC; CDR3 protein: CASSPFTGDPGYTF
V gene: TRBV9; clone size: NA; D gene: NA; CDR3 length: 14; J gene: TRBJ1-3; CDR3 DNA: TGTGCCAGCAATACCCCGGGGGCTGGAAACACCATATATTTT; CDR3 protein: CASNTPGAGNTIYF
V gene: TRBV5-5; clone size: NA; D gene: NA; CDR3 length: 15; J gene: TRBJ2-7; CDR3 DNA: TGTGCCAGCAGCCCCGCTTGGGGCAGTTCCTACGAGCAGTACTTC; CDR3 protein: CASSPAWGSSYEQYF
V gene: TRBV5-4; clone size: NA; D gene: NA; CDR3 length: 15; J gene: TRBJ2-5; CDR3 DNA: TGTGCCAGCAGCTTGAACGGGGGGCGCCAAGAGACCCAGTACTTC; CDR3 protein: CASSLNGGRQETQYF
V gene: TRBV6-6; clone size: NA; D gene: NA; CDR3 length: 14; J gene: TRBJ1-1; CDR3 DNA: TGTGCCAGCAGTTACCGGACTGTGAACACTGAAGCTTTCTTT; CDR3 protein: CASSYRTVNTEAFF
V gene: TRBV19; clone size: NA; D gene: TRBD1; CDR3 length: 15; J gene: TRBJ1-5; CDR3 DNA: TGTGCCAGTAGCGGACAGGCTTATAGCAATCAGCCCCAGCATTTT; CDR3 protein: CASSGQAYSNQPQHF
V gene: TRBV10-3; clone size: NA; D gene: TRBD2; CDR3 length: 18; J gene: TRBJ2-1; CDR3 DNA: TGTGCCATCAGTGAGCGTTTTCAGACTAGCGGGGGGGCCAATGAGCAGTTCTTC; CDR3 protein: CAISERFQTSGGANEQFF
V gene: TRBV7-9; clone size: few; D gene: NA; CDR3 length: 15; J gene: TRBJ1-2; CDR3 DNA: TGTGCCAGCAGCGGAGGGACCGTGGCTAACTATGGCTACACCTTC; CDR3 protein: CASSGGTVANYGYTF
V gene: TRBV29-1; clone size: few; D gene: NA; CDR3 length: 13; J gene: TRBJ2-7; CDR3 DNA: TGCAGCGTCGATACAGGTACCTCCTACGAGCAGTACTTC; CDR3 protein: CSVDTGTSYEQYF
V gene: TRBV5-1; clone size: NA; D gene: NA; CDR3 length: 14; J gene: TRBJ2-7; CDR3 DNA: TGCGCCAGCAGCTTAAGACTCCGGAGCGACGAGCAGTACTTC; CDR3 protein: CASSLRLRSDEQYF